This note documents a single TCR beta chain sequence. This clonotype was detected ten times or more. It has no known antigen specificity. No much larger clonotype is one base removed from it; base qualities were not supplied. These data belong to a study of T cell repertoires in cytomegalovirus infection (dated by TCRdb to about 2019). For the study in its entirety: Donor HLA type was relevant to the analysis, as public TCR beta signatures indicated carriage of CMV infection together with the matching HLA type.

Per the germline V gene, SGHTA is the CDR1 and FQGNSA is the CDR2. The CDR3 sequence holds 15 residues, the cysteine and phenylalanine included. Of all the DNA, just the CDR3 is kept, 45 bases in frame from base 1. At the junction V is shortened by 5 bases and J by 6 bases; bases outside the gene matches: 11. What the authors observed across the whole study: In the ex vivo response, HLA-C-restricted CMV-specific TCR beta clonotypes were dominant, and in two of eight donors the single most frequent clonotype came from this HLA-C-restricted group. Carriers of CMV infection plus the relevant HLA type were discriminated by the cumulative frequency of public TCR beta family members in the study cohort and in an independent approximately 400-donor cohort.

Instrument on record: Illumina HiSeq 1500. TCRdb ran its own pipeline on the public reads, namely fastp trimming at Q25 and MiXCR clone calling, and kept in-frame beta chains. Rows with a matching CDR3 protein are joined into one entry that keeps the most common DNA and genes. The sample table contains some 320,000 distinct CDR3 sequences; only one count was recorded for 9% to 9.5% of them. Around 4% of the sample lies in the top ten. The sequenced material came from PBMCs. Recombination joined TRBV7-2 with TRBJ2-7; the central 9 bases match TRBD2. The sequence was obtained from a human donor in good health (CMV status not recorded). Some clones in this sample may be carry-over from other donors' samples. CDR3 sequence: CASSPDSGSYSEQYF. At the DNA level, the sequence is TGTGCCAGCAGCCCCGATAGCGGGAGTTATTCCGAGCAGTACTTC.